This T cell receptor beta chain appears in the sequencing data of a study of T cell responses to AZD1222 COVID-19 vaccine. Overall study findings and caveats: Vaccine-related CD4 TCRs covered spike, predominating at 160-218 and 743-854. The reported proportion of spike-specific TCRs targeting unmutated variant regions was nearly half. The number of AZD1222 recipients seropositive at baseline was only 6 or 7. Clonal diversity was possibly underestimated; the donors were predominantly white British and more often female.

Here immunoSEQ multiplex PCR was the method, and the copy in TCRdb shows in-frame clones only, minus some. This sample has 95,000 to 150,000 clones, with 85% to 90% found just once. Note on this clone: Its antigen is as yet unknown.

Per germline, CDR1 MDHEN and CDR2 SYDVKM. Trimming stripped 10 bases from V and 0 bases from J, with 12 bases between. The CDR3 extends over 13 amino acids. This chain links TRBV28 with TRBJ1-1; D perhaps matches TRBD1 (5 bases). The sample consisted of peripheral blood, taken on day 0 of AZD1222 vaccination. The clonotype comes from an adult in good health. The CDR3 spells CATDSSMNTEAFF. Written as DNA, the CDR3 is TGTGCCACAGACAGTTCGATGAACACTGAAGCTTTCTTT.